This is a list of T cell receptor beta chains from one sample in a study of PD-L1 blockade in urothelial cancer. The assay was immunoSEQ multiplex PCR, and TCRdb's table has in-frame clones only and misses some. The sample contains about 120,000 clones, about 82% of which appear only once. The specimen comprised PBMCs, sampled around atezolizumab (anti-PD-L1) treatment. The source of these receptors is a man aged 45 to 65 with urothelial cancer. Each CDR3 is given without its conserved first and last residue.

>TRBJ1-5|TRBV10-3
AITGSLNQPQH
>TRBJ2-6|TRBV7-3
ASSPRRQPPGANVLT
>TRBJ2-1|TRBV7-9
ASSHRQGSNEQF
>TRBJ2-2|TRBV9
ASSDRLAGVLTGELF
>TRBJ2-7|TRBV9
ASTILPTYEQY
>TRBJ2-1|TRBV6-4
ASKSTGGARNEQF
>TRBJ2-1|TRBV19
ASSRDRVNEQF
>TRBJ2-7|TRBV5-1
ASSFGQGAREQY
>TRBJ2-2|TRBV19
ASSLHSGINTGELF
>TRBJ2-3|TRBV6-5
ASSPFQGADTQY
>TRBJ2-5|TRBV15
ATSRDRQETQY
>TRBJ1-2|TRBV18
ASSPPGTGVLGGYT
>TRBJ2-2|TRBV5-4
ASSRLAGDDTGELF
>TRBJ2-3|TRBV4-1
ASSQVLAGGSTDTQY
>TRBJ2-7|TRBV7-9
ASSLASGRVEQY
>TRBJ2-5|TRBV30
AWRLLEETQY
>TRBJ2-1|TRBV25-1
ASRMGVEQF
>TRBJ2-1|TRBV9
ASSARLVGLAGVGNEQF
>TRBJ1-3|TRBV11-3
ASSLAGSSGNTIY
>TRBJ2-1|TRBV15
ATSRTSGSYNEQF
>TRBJ2-3|TRBV4-2
ASSQVGQGLGTDTQY
>TRBJ2-3|TRBV2
ASSEGNGRYTDTQY
>TRBJ2-2|TRBV12-1
ASSPGHSRGSTGELF
>TRBJ2-2|TRBV5-1
ASSSEGLADHTGELF